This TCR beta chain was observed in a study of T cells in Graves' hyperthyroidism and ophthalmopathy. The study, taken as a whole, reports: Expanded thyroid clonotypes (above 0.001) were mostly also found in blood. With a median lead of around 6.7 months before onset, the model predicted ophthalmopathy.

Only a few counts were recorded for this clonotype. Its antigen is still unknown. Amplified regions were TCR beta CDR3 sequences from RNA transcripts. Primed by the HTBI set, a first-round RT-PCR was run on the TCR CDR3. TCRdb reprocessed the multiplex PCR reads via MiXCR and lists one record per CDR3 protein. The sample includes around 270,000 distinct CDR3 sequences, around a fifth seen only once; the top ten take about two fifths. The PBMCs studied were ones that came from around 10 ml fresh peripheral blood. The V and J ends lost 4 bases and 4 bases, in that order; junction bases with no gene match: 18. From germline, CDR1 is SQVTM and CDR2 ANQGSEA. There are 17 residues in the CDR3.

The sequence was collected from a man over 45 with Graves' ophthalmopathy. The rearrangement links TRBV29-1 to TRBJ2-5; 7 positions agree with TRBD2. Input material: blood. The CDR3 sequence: CSVAFSGLRAPLETQYF. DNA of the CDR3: TGCAGCGTTGCCTTCTCGGGACTAAGAGCTCCCCTAGAGACCCAGTACTTC. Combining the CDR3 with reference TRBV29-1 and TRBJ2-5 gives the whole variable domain SAVISQKPSRDICQRGTSLTIQCQVDSQVTMMFWYRQQPGQSLTLIATANQGSEATYESGFVIDKFPISRPNLTFSTLTVSNMSPEDSSIYLCSVAFSGLRAPLETQYFGPGTRLLVL.